This record looks at one T cell receptor (beta chain) sequence and its context. The data were obtained in a study of blood T cell repertoires in COVID-19. Looking at the study overall: COVID-19 samples collected from the United States, Italy and Spain covered acute and convalescent phases. Sources were T cells, B-cell-depleted T cells, or PBMCs; the material itself was cDNA or gDNA.

Methods used by the authors: Estimation of nucleated cell counts relied on the amplification of reference gene primers. Here immunoSEQ multiplex PCR was the method, and the copy in TCRdb shows in-frame clones only, minus some. V and J calls plus clone size are reproduced from that table; the DNA served to infer D and trimming. The data show hundreds of thousands of clones, 83% seen once. Between the trimmed V and J ends, which lost 2 bases and 1 base, there was a span of 17 bases. Germline V gene sequence: CDR1 SEHNR, CDR2 FQNEAQ (reference sequence). CDR3 length: 17 amino acids. The sequence came from a woman between 35 and 50 years old with active or convalescent COVID-19. This rearrangement joins TRBV7-9 to TRBJ1-1; D is ambiguous. The sample consisted of peripheral blood. The chain's CDR3 is CASSLSARVKENTEAFF. CDR3 nucleotide sequence: TGTGCCAGCAGCTTAAGCGCGAGGGTGAAAGAGAACACTGAAGCTTTCTTT.